This passage covers 29 T cell receptor beta chains from one sample sequenced in a study of T cell repertoires in Merkel cell carcinoma. TCRdb keeps only in-frame clones here, not all; method: immunoSEQ multiplex PCR. Of about 14,000 clones in the sample, roughly 80% were seen once. Material: tumor tissue. These receptors were collected from an adult with Merkel cell carcinoma.

The chain joins TRBV7-2 to TRBJ2-7; the match to TRBD2 covers 9 bases. The junction had 4 bases not matched to a gene; V was cut back by 3 bases and J by 4 bases. CDR1 is SGHTA and CDR2 is FQGNSA in the germline V gene. The CDR3 sequence is 14 residues long. Here the CDR3 DNA reads TGTGCCAGCAGCTTTAGCGGGAGACCTTACGAGCAGTACTTC. Translated: CASSFSGRPYEQYF.

The V call is TRBV19, the J call TRBJ2-2, with 8 nucleotides matching TRBD1. Germline CDR1 is LNHDA and CDR2 is SQIVND (reference sequence). The CDR3 length is 16 residues. The junction had 6 bases not matched to a gene; V was cut back by 1 base and J by 5 bases. The CDR3 nucleotides are TGTGCCAGTAGTATAGGAAACAGGGGGAGGACCGGGGAGCTGTTTTTT. Translated: CASSIGNRGRTGELFF. Drawing the rest from reference TRBV19 and TRBJ2-2, the complete variable domain is DGGITQSPKYLFRKEGQNVTLSCEQNLNHDAMYWYRQDPGQGLRLIYYSQIVNDFQKGDIAEGYSVSREKKESFPLTVTSAQKNPTAFYLCASSIGNRGRTGELFFGEGSRLTVL.

The genes are TRBV7-9 and TRBJ1-2, with 7 bases lining up with TRBD1. V was clipped by 4 bases and J by 4 bases; unmatched bases: 6. CDR1 is SEHNR and CDR2 is FQNEAQ in the germline V gene (reference sequence). The CDR3 has 14 residues. The CDR3 sequence: CASSSGGMLYGYTF. For the CDR3, the DNA is TGTGCCAGCAGCTCAGGGGGGATGCTCTATGGCTACACCTTC. The full variable domain, completed using reference TRBV7-9 and TRBJ1-2, is DTGVSQNPRHKITKRGQNVTFRCDPISEHNRLYWYRQTLGQGPEFLTYFQNEAQLEKSRLLSDRFSAERPKGSFSTLEIQRTEQGDSAMYLCASSSGGMLYGYTFGSGTRLTVV.

This clone was detected once. This rearrangement joins TRBV5-4 to TRBJ2-1; 7 nucleotides match TRBD2. Trimming cost V 0 bases and J 7 bases; bases outside gene matches: 7. Germline loops: CDR1 SGHNT, CDR2 YYREEE (reference sequence). The CDR3 sequence is 15 residues long. CDR3 in DNA: TGTGCCAGCAGCTTGGCGGGGAGGGCCGCTAATGAGCAGTTCTTC. This gives the protein CASSLAGRAANEQFF.

V gene TRBV28 combines with J gene TRBJ1-2; a weak D match, TRBD1 (5 bases). This CDR3 contains 14 residues. In germline, CDR1 is MDHEN, CDR2 SYDVKM. Trimming removed 4 bases from V and 4 bases from J, with 13 bases in between. The CDR3 DNA follows: TGTGCCAGCAGTTCAGACAGTGGGGGCTATGGCTACACCTTC. As protein: CASSSDSGGYGYTF.

This rearrangement joins TRBV20-1 to TRBJ2-1; no clear D. Trimming took 4 bases from V and 8 from J, leaving 9 bases between them. The CDR3 has 11 residues. Germline lookup yields CDR1 DFQATT and CDR2 SNEGSKA (reference sequence). This chain's CDR3 is CSATYYDEQFF. CDR3 bases: TGCAGTGCTACCTACTATGATGAGCAGTTCTTC.

V and J are TRBV25-1 and TRBJ1-3, with no clear D. Between the trimmed V and J ends, which lost 5 bases and 1 base, there was a span of 3 bases. The CDR3 is 12 residues long. The germline gives CDR1 MGHDK, CDR2 SYGVNS. CDR3 coding DNA: TGTGCCAGCAGTTTGTCTGGAAACACCATATATTTT. Translation gives CASSLSGNTIYF. Complete variable domain (other parts from reference TRBV25-1 and TRBJ1-3): EADIYQTPRYLVIGTGKKITLECSQTMGHDKMYWYQQDPGMELHLIHYSYGVNSTEKGDLSSESTVSRIRTEHFPLTLESARPSHTSQYLCASSLSGNTIYFGEGSWLTVV.

Concerning this clone: The junction departs from germline at one end; a sequencing error may be responsible. CDR3 amino acids: CSASGGNHFGF. CDR3 DNA: TGCAGTGCTAGCGGAGGCAACCACTTCGGGTTT. The gene calls are TRBV20-1 and TRBJ1-4; D not resolved. Germline values: CDR1 DFQATT, CDR2 SNEGSKA (reference sequence). The CDR3 loop spans 11 amino acids.

This sequence joins TRBV10-3 and TRBJ1-5; D is unresolved. This CDR3 comprises 13 residues. Trimming left V 4 bases short and J 3 bases short, with 7 bases between. The germline gives CDR1 ENHRY, CDR2 SYGVKD. This CDR3 is CAISAQNNQPQHF. The CDR3 nucleotides read TGTGCCATCAGTGCACAGAACAATCAGCCCCAGCATTTT.

This chain connects TRBV30 to TRBJ2-5, with D unclear. This CDR3 is built from 12 residues. Looked up from germline, CDR1 is GTSNPN and CDR2 is SVGIG (reference sequence). Trimming pared 3 bases from V and 5 bases from J, leaving 10 bases between. DNA of the CDR3: TGTGCCTGGAGACACTCCTGGGAGACCCAGTACTTC. Translating it yields CAWRHSWETQYF.

The chain carries TRBV7-8 and TRBJ2-1; 12 nucleotides align to TRBD2. This CDR3 region has 16 residues. With 1 base clipped from V and 15 bases from J, the junction kept 13 bases outside the gene matches. The V gene's germline CDR1 is SGHVS and CDR2 FQNEAQ. In DNA form, the CDR3 reads TGTGCCAGCAGCTTAGGCACACCCATGACTAGCGGGGGTATGTTCTTC. It codes for CASSLGTPMTSGGMFF. The full variable domain, with the rest looked up from reference TRBV7-8 and TRBJ2-1, is GAGVSQSPRYKVAKRGQDVALRCDPISGHVSLFWYQQALGQGPEFLTYFQNEAQLDKSGLPSDRFFAERPEGSVSTLKIQRTQQEDSAVYLCASSLGTPMTSGGMFFGPGTRLTVL.

The genes are TRBV6-5 and TRBJ2-2; TRBD2 matches 9 bases. The V gene's germline CDR1 is MNHEY and CDR2 SVGAGI. V trimming: 7 bases; J trimming: 3 bases; junction bases outside the gene matches: 3. This CDR3 is built from 14 residues. The CDR3 protein is CASKVAGDTGELFF. Here the CDR3 DNA reads TGTGCCAGCAAGGTAGCGGGGGACACCGGGGAGCTGTTTTTT.

V is TRBV5-1 and J is TRBJ1-1; D gene uncertain. V lost 2 bases and J 0 bases, leaving 5 bases between the germline ends. The CDR3 is made up of 13 amino acids. The V gene's germline CDR1 is SGHRS and CDR2 YFSETQ. The CDR3 DNA is TGCGCCAGCAGCTTAGGGATGAACACTGAAGCTTTCTTT. Amino acids: CASSLGMNTEAFF.

J is TRBJ2-5 and V is TRBV20-1; D gene ambiguous. Germline-derived CDR1 and CDR2 are DFQATT and SNEGSKA (reference sequence). This CDR3 spans 15 amino acids. Trimming stripped 3 bases from V and 1 base from J, with 15 bases between. CDR3: CSASPLGFSQETQYF. The CDR3, as DNA: TGCAGTGCTAGTCCTCTCGGGTTCTCCCAAGAGACCCAGTACTTC.

The chain combines TRBV12-3 or TRBV12-4 with TRBJ1-1; D is unresolved. The germline V and J ends were trimmed by 5 bases and 3 bases, with 10 bases remaining between them. The CDR3 extends over 13 amino acids. CDR3 DNA: TGTGCCAGCAGTCAGGATGGGTACACTGAAGCTTTCTTT. Translation: CASSQDGYTEAFF.

This chain joins TRBV9 and TRBJ2-5; 9 nucleotides match TRBD1. CDR3 length: 15 residues. Unmatched junction bases numbered 8, after V lost 4 bases and J lost 4 bases. CDR1 is SGDLS, CDR2 YYNGEE, per germline. The CDR3, as DNA: TGTGCCAGCAGCCCCACACAGGGGGCATCAGAGACCCAGTACTTC. Amino acid sequence: CASSPTQGASETQYF.

The V and J genes are TRBV29-1 and TRBJ1-4; tentatively, D is TRBD1 (5 bases). With 0 bases removed from V and 6 bases from J, the gap between germline ends came to 5 bases. CDR1 is SQVTM, CDR2 ANQGSEA, per germline. The CDR3 is 12 residues long. The chain's CDR3 is CSVEEGDEKLFF. The CDR3 DNA reads TGCAGCGTTGAAGAGGGGGATGAAAAACTGTTTTTT.

The J gene is TRBJ2-7, the V gene TRBV30; D tentatively fits TRBD1 or TRBD2 (6 bases each). Germline V gives CDR1 GTSNPN, CDR2 SVGIG (reference sequence). Deletions cut 0 bases from V and 4 bases from J, with 13 bases between. The CDR3 length is 14 residues. CDR3 DNA sequence: TGTGCCTGGAGTGTAGGGGGGACTTTGTACGAGCAGTACTTC. This encodes CAWSVGGTLYEQYF.

This clone has only one observation. The genes are TRBV11-1 and TRBJ2-7, with a possible D match to TRBD1 (6 bases). The CDR3 totals 14 residues. Trimming removed 5 bases from V and 2 bases from J, with 13 bases in between. Germline CDR1 SGHAT, CDR2 FQDESV (reference sequence). The CDR3 nucleotides are TGTGCCAGCAGCCCAGGGGTAACCACCTACGAGCAGTACTTC. Its translation: CASSPGVTTYEQYF.

In nucleotides, the CDR3 is TGTGCCAGCAGCTTGGGACAAGGGCGCAATCAGCCCCAGCATTTT. It yields the protein CASSLGQGRNQPQHF. V is TRBV7-2 and J is TRBJ1-5; maybe TRBD1 (6 bases). This CDR3 is 15 amino acids long. Germline V gene data show CDR1 as SGHTA and CDR2 as FQGNSA. Deletions cut 3 bases from V and 2 bases from J, with 11 bases between.

This clone was observed once. The V gene is TRBV6-5, the J gene TRBJ2-5; D could derive from TRBD1 or TRBD2 (7 bases each). Germline V CDR1 and CDR2: MNHEY, SVGAGI. V dropped 8 bases and J dropped 5 bases, with 15 bases sitting between them. The CDR3 length is 13 residues. CDR3 residues: CASRDREGETQYF. The CDR3 bases are TGTGCCAGCCGAGACAGGGAGGGTGAGACCCAGTACTTC.

In its sample, this clone is medium-sized (0.01 to 0.1%). This chain uses TRBV10-3 with TRBJ2-7, with D maybe TRBD1 (5 bases). Germline V gene lookup returns CDR1 ENHRY and CDR2 SYGVKD. The ends were cut back, 5 bases at V and 0 bases at J, with 14 bases in the middle. There are 15 residues in the CDR3. As DNA, the CDR3 is TGTGCCATCAGTAAATATGAGACAGACTCCTACGAGCAGTACTTC. This translates into CAISKYETDSYEQYF.

The table lists this clone with a count of one. The genes are TRBV7-8 and TRBJ1-5; 9 bases fit TRBD1. The CDR3 totals 13 residues. V lost 5 bases and J lost 7; bases outside the gene matches: 3. Germline V gene sequence: CDR1 SGHVS, CDR2 FQNEAQ. CDR3: CASSRDREQPQHF. Here the CDR3 DNA reads TGTGCCAGCAGCCGGGACAGGGAACAGCCCCAGCATTTT. The full variable domain, its missing parts supplied by reference TRBV7-8 and TRBJ1-5, is GAGVSQSPRYKVAKRGQDVALRCDPISGHVSLFWYQQALGQGPEFLTYFQNEAQLDKSGLPSDRFFAERPEGSVSTLKIQRTQQEDSAVYLCASSRDREQPQHFGDGTRLSIL.

The chain carries TRBV5-1 and TRBJ2-1; possible D gene TRBD2, 7 bases. The CDR3 is made up of 14 amino acids. Germline V CDR1 and CDR2: SGHRS, YFSETQ. V was trimmed by 2 bases and J by 8 bases, leaving 14 bases between them. CDR3 sequence: CASSLRGGDYEQFF. The DNA of the CDR3 is TGCGCCAGCAGCTTAAGAGGGGGGGACTATGAGCAGTTCTTC. The complete variable domain, with remaining parts taken from reference TRBV5-1 and TRBJ2-1, reads KAGVTQTPRYLIKTRGQQVTLSCSPISGHRSVSWYQQTPGQGLQFLFEYFSETQRNKGNFPGRFSGRQFSNSRSEMNVSTLELGDSALYLCASSLRGGDYEQFFGPGTRLTVL.

This clone was picked up one time. The chain couples TRBV19 to TRBJ1-5; 7 bases map to TRBD1. This CDR3 spans 13 amino acids. V dropped 5 bases and J dropped 4; count of bases not matched to a gene: 2. Germline V gene data show CDR1 as LNHDA and CDR2 as SQIVND (reference sequence). CDR3 nucleotides: TGTGCCAGTAGTCTACAGGGGAATCAGCCCCAGCATTTT. Translation: CASSLQGNQPQHF. Full variable domain (rest looked up from reference TRBV19 and TRBJ1-5): DGGITQSPKYLFRKEGQNVTLSCEQNLNHDAMYWYRQDPGQGLRLIYYSQIVNDFQKGDIAEGYSVSREKKESFPLTVTSAQKNPTAFYLCASSLQGNQPQHFGDGTRLSIL.

As for this clone: Other DNA sequences in the same sample also yield this CDR3. The rearrangement links TRBV20-1 to TRBJ2-3, with 14 bases fitting TRBD2. The junction had 2 bases not matched to a gene; V was cut back by 3 bases and J by 3 bases. The CDR3 has 15 amino acids. From germline, CDR1 is DFQATT and CDR2 SNEGSKA (reference sequence). For the CDR3, the DNA is TGCAGTGCTAGTGGACTAGCGGGGGGTACAGATACGCAGTATTTT. Protein product: CSASGLAGGTDTQYF.

The chain carries TRBV5-1 and TRBJ1-6; possible D gene TRBD1, 6 bases. V was clipped by 0 bases and J by 10 bases, with 14 bases between them. Germline CDR1 reads SGHRS; CDR2 reads YFSETQ. The CDR3 loop spans 15 amino acids. CDR3 residues: CASSLGTAQDSPLHF. CDR3 coding DNA: TGCGCCAGCAGCTTGGGGACAGCTCAGGACTCACCCCTCCACTTT.

The rearrangement joins TRBV11-3 to TRBJ1-1, with TRBD1 as a possible D gene (5 bases). Trimming took 2 bases from V and 3 from J, leaving 10 bases between them. Germline V gene lookup returns CDR1 SGHNT and CDR2 YENEEA. This CDR3 region has 14 residues. DNA for the CDR3: TGTGCCAGCAGCTTATCGGGGGAGGACACTGAAGCTTTCTTT. Translated: CASSLSGEDTEAFF.

This clone appeared a few times. This sequence joins TRBV21-1 and TRBJ1-3; no check of the table's D call, TRBD1, against the DNA was made. TRBV21-1 represents a pseudogene. There are 20 residues in the CDR3. The DNA for the CDR3 is TGTGCCAGCAGCAAAGGGGCTCCAGGGGGCGATCTGAGGACTGGAAACACCATATATTTT. This sequence encodes CASSKGAPGGDLRTGNTIYF.